This is a list of T cell receptor beta chains from one sample in a study of blood T cells in healthy people across ages. TCRdb re-called the 5' RACE reads through MiXCR, storing one row per CDR3 protein. The table lists more than 800,000 distinct CDR3 sequences, less than 50% of them singletons, with about 19% in the top ten. Sequencing was carried out using blood. The receptors come from a woman in her sixties or seventies in good health. Each CDR3 is given with its conserved first and last residue. D genes are given only for firm matches. A clone size is listed for some rows: how often the clone was seen (once, few, many), or a class if it is expanded.

clone_size	d_call	v_call	j_call	cdr3_aa	cdr3_nt
.	.	TRBV27	TRBJ2-1	CASSRDRTQTKSSYNEQFF	TGTGCCAGCAGTCGGGACCGGACACAGACTAAGAGCTCCTACAATGAGCAGTTCTTC
.	TRBD2	TRBV11-2	TRBJ2-5	CASSPRWGWEREGVETQYF	TGTGCCAGCAGCCCTCGATGGGGTTGGGAGCGGGAAGGGGTTGAGACCCAGTACTTC
.	.	TRBV10-3	TRBJ2-2	CAISDLTGRGATGELFF	TGTGCCATCAGTGACCTCACAGGGAGAGGGGCCACCGGGGAGCTGTTTTTT
.	TRBD2	TRBV29-1	TRBJ2-7	CSVDSGRALDEQYF	TGCAGCGTTGATAGCGGGAGGGCCCTAGATGAGCAGTACTTC
.	.	TRBV12-3/TRBV12-4	TRBJ2-6	CASSQEPGDRVGANVLTF	TGTGCCAGCAGCCAAGAACCGGGAGACAGGGTTGGGGCCAACGTCCTGACTTTC
.	TRBD2	TRBV7-9	TRBJ2-1	CASSSRGSRYNEQFF	TGTGCCAGCAGCTCTCGCGGGAGTCGGTACAATGAGCAGTTCTTC
few	TRBD2	TRBV9	TRBJ2-7	CASSGGGTSASYEQYF	TGTGCCAGCAGCGGTGGTGGGACTAGCGCTTCCTACGAGCAGTACTTC
many	.	TRBV27	TRBJ2-6	CASSFYSGANVLTF	TGTGCCAGCAGTTTCTACTCTGGGGCCAACGTCCTGACTTTC
few	.	TRBV7-9	TRBJ2-7	CASSSWVVHEQYF	TGTGCCAGCAGCTCCTGGGTGGTCCACGAGCAGTACTTC
few	.	TRBV29-1	TRBJ1-2	CSVEIPGENGYTF	TGCAGCGTTGAAATCCCAGGGGAGAATGGCTACACCTTC
many	.	TRBV9	TRBJ2-7	CASSVAASSYEQYF	TGTGCCAGCAGCGTAGCGGCCAGCTCCTACGAGCAGTACTTC
.	.	TRBV5-1	TRBJ2-7	CASSLESRTGRNYEQYF	TGCGCCAGCAGCTTGGAAAGTCGGACGGGGAGGAACTACGAGCAGTACTTC
.	TRBD1	TRBV12-3/TRBV12-4	TRBJ2-7	CASSRQGQRFEQYF	TGTGCCAGCAGTCGACAGGGGCAGCGTTTCGAGCAGTACTTC
few	TRBD2	TRBV4-2	TRBJ2-1	CASSTRALAAYNEQFF	TGTGCCAGCAGCACTCGGGCGCTAGCGGCTTACAATGAGCAGTTCTTC
few	TRBD1	TRBV27	TRBJ2-7	CASSSQGAPYEQYF	TGTGCCAGCAGCTCACAGGGGGCCCCCTACGAGCAGTACTTC